Listed below are T cell receptor beta chains from one sample, sequenced in a study of beta chain features in type 1 diabetes. Assay: immunoSEQ multiplex PCR; the TCRdb copy retains only in-frame clones and omits some. The table includes about 340,000 clones, approximately 8.2% detected once. Sequencing was done on a sample of central memory CD4+ T cells from blood. The receptors derive from a woman aged 18-35 years in good health. Each CDR3 is given with its conserved first and last residue. A D gene is named only where the DNA matches it firmly. Rows give clone size only sometimes, using once, few, many, or a class for an expanded clone.

size	V	J	D	CDR3	DNA
few	TRBV5-4	TRBJ1-1	NA	CASSLGQGTLNTEAFF	TGTGCCAGCAGCTTGGGGCAGGGGACGCTGAACACTGAAGCTTTCTTT
few	TRBV7-9	TRBJ2-5	NA	CASSLRSGETQYF	TGTGCCAGCAGCTTACGGTCAGGAGAGACCCAGTACTTC
few	TRBV7-9	TRBJ2-2	NA	CASSLGVTFGGELFF	TGTGCCAGCAGCTTAGGAGTGACGTTTGGCGGGGAGCTGTTTTTT
few	TRBV7-2	TRBJ2-7	NA	CASSLATDLYEQYF	TGTGCCAGCAGCTTAGCAACGGATCTCTACGAGCAGTACTTC
NA	TRBV9	TRBJ2-3	NA	CASSVGHQLSTDTQYF	TGTGCCAGCAGCGTCGGCCACCAACTTAGCACAGATACGCAGTATTTT
few	TRBV7-9	TRBJ2-7	TRBD1	CASSLRTSGTVDEQYF	TGTGCCAGCAGCTTACGAACCTCGGGGACAGTAGACGAGCAGTACTTC
few	TRBV6-5	TRBJ2-7	NA	CASSYLESSNEQYF	TGTGCCAGCAGTTACCTAGAATCCTCCAACGAGCAGTACTTC
few	TRBV5-4	TRBJ2-4	TRBD2	CASSSGLAGAGKNIQYF	TGTGCCAGCAGCTCGGGACTAGCGGGAGCGGGCAAAAACATTCAGTACTTC
NA	TRBV7-8	TRBJ1-5	NA	CASSEQGQGQPQHF	TGTGCCAGCAGCGAACAGGGACAAGGGCAGCCCCAGCATTTT
many	TRBV19	TRBJ2-6	NA	CASSIIGAGANVLTF	TGTGCCAGTAGTATAATAGGGGCCGGGGCCAACGTCCTGACTTTC
few	TRBV7-3	TRBJ2-1	TRBD2	CASSPHLAGGYNEQFF	TGTGCCAGCAGCCCCCATCTAGCGGGAGGTTACAATGAGCAGTTCTTC
NA	TRBV10-3	TRBJ2-6	NA	CATTDGGSGANVLTF	TGTGCCACGACAGACGGAGGCTCTGGGGCCAACGTCCTGACTTTC
few	TRBV28	TRBJ2-2	TRBD1	CASTHGQGTGELFF	TGTGCCAGCACCCACGGACAGGGGACCGGGGAGCTGTTTTTT
NA	TRBV18	TRBJ1-4	NA	CASSPSDGRTEKLFF	TGTGCCAGCTCACCATCAGACGGGAGAACTGAAAAACTGTTTTTT
few	TRBV18	TRBJ2-5	NA	CASSPLEQETQYF	TGTGCCAGCTCACCGCTGGAGCAAGAGACCCAGTACTTC
few	TRBV28	TRBJ1-5	NA	CASSAAAGGGYQPQHF	TGTGCCAGCAGTGCCGCGGCTGGGGGCGGGTATCAGCCCCAGCATTTT
few	TRBV29-1	TRBJ2-6	NA	CSVVGGSGANVLTF	TGCAGCGTTGTAGGGGGCTCTGGGGCCAACGTCCTGACTTTC
few	TRBV7-2	TRBJ2-5	NA	CASSQWTDWYQETQYF	TGTGCCAGCAGCCAGTGGACAGATTGGTACCAAGAGACCCAGTACTTC
NA	TRBV28	TRBJ1-2	NA	CASQAPAGTNYGYTF	TGTGCCAGCCAGGCGCCCGCCGGGACTAACTATGGCTACACCTTC
NA	TRBV13	TRBJ2-4	TRBD1	CASSLRPGTGAKNIQYF	TGTGCCAGCAGCCTTCGTCCCGGGACAGGGGCCAAAAACATTCAGTACTTC
NA	TRBV7-9	TRBJ2-5	NA	CASSPGWVVEQETQYF	TGTGCCAGCAGCCCAGGGTGGGTAGTTGAGCAAGAGACCCAGTACTTC
NA	TRBV7-2	TRBJ1-1	NA	CASSPQGGNTEAFF	TGTGCCAGCAGTCCGCAGGGCGGGAACACTGAAGCTTTCTTT
NA	TRBV27	TRBJ2-2	TRBD2	CASKGLAGENTGELFF	TGTGCCAGCAAGGGGCTAGCGGGAGAGAACACCGGGGAGCTGTTTTTT
NA	TRBV18	TRBJ2-7	NA	CASSPSSYEQYF	TGTGCCAGCTCCCCTAGCTCCTACGAGCAGTACTTC
NA	TRBV6-5	TRBJ2-3	NA	CASSYGDRRGDTQYF	TGTGCCAGCAGTTACGGGGACAGGCGGGGGGATACGCAGTATTTT
many	TRBV28	TRBJ1-1	NA	CASIISKNTEAFF	TGTGCCAGCATTATATCGAAGAACACTGAAGCTTTCTTT
NA	TRBV5-5	TRBJ2-7	NA	CASTTPGLGEQYF	TGTGCCAGCACGACTCCGGGACTCGGCGAGCAGTACTTC
NA	TRBV11-2	TRBJ2-1	TRBD1	CASSNRGYRNEQFF	TGTGCCAGCAGCAACAGGGGGTACCGAAATGAGCAGTTCTTC
few	TRBV4-2	TRBJ2-5	NA	CASNQDSLQETQYF	TGTGCCAGCAACCAAGACAGCCTCCAAGAGACCCAGTACTTC
many	TRBV4-1	TRBJ2-5	NA	CASSQWRKETQYF	TGCGCCAGCAGCCAATGGAGAAAAGAGACCCAGTACTTC
many	TRBV15	TRBJ1-4	NA	CATSRDEKLFF	TGTGCCACCAGCAGAGATGAAAAACTGTTTTTT
NA	TRBV7-2	TRBJ1-3	NA	CASRPMAAGESNSGNTIYF	TGTGCCAGCAGACCCATGGCAGCGGGGGAAAGTAACTCTGGAAACACCATATATTTT
NA	TRBV7-9	TRBJ2-4	TRBD1	CASSLPQGAQNIQYF	TGTGCCAGCAGCTTACCCCAGGGGGCGCAAAACATTCAGTACTTC
NA	TRBV7-8	TRBJ1-2	TRBD1	CASSPRTGGYYGYTF	TGTGCCAGCAGCCCGAGGACAGGGGGCTACTATGGCTACACCTTC
NA	TRBV4-1	TRBJ2-7	NA	CASSQEGGYAQYF	TGCGCCAGCAGCCAAGAAGGGGGGTATGCGCAGTACTTC
NA	TRBV29-1	TRBJ2-3	NA	CSLRTDDTQYF	TGCAGCCTAAGGACAGACGATACGCAGTATTTT
many	TRBV9	TRBJ1-1	NA	CASSGREGNTEAFF	TGTGCCAGCAGCGGTCGTGAGGGGAACACTGAAGCTTTCTTT
few	TRBV5-1	TRBJ2-3	TRBD2	CASSLASGYTDTQYF	TGCGCCAGCAGCTTGGCTAGCGGGTACACAGATACGCAGTATTTT
NA	TRBV28	TRBJ1-2	TRBD1	CASSLMTGEYGYTF	TGTGCCAGCAGTTTAATGACAGGGGAGTATGGCTACACCTTC
NA	TRBV9	TRBJ2-1	NA	CASSVGASSYNEQFF	TGTGCCAGCAGCGTAGGGGCTAGCTCCTACAATGAGCAGTTCTTC
many	TRBV5-4	TRBJ2-1	TRBD2	CASAPRLAGVNEQFF	TGTGCCAGCGCGCCTCGGCTAGCGGGAGTGAATGAGCAGTTCTTC
NA	TRBV4-2	TRBJ1-2	TRBD1	CASSQAPKTGGYGYTF	TGTGCCAGCAGCCAAGCCCCTAAGACAGGGGGCTATGGCTACACCTTC
NA	TRBV28	TRBJ1-5	TRBD1	CASSLGWEGGQSNQPQHF	TGTGCCAGCAGTCTTGGATGGGAAGGGGGACAGAGCAATCAGCCCCAGCATTTT
many	TRBV14	TRBJ2-2	NA	CASSQVIAGELFF	TGTGCCAGCAGCCAAGTGATCGCCGGGGAGCTGTTTTTT
few	TRBV5-1	TRBJ2-2	TRBD2	CASSLSLAGTNTGELFF	TGCGCCAGCAGCTTGTCGTTAGCGGGGACCAACACCGGGGAGCTGTTTTTT
NA	TRBV11-2	TRBJ2-1	NA	CASSLEFVGNEQFF	TGTGCCAGCAGCTTAGAGTTCGTAGGCAATGAGCAGTTCTTC
few	TRBV29-1	TRBJ2-1	TRBD2	CSVRTASGRAYFYEQFF	TGCAGCGTGCGAACCGCTAGCGGGAGGGCCTATTTCTATGAGCAGTTCTTC
few	TRBV7-2	TRBJ2-7	NA	CASSLQGTSYEQYF	TGTGCCAGCAGCTTACAGGGAACATCCTACGAGCAGTACTTC
NA	TRBV5-6	TRBJ2-4	NA	CASSLGQNLAKNIQYF	TGTGCCAGCAGCTTAGGGCAGAACCTAGCCAAAAACATTCAGTACTTC